Each of the 9 T cell receptor beta chains below was sequenced from the same sample in a study of blood T cell repertoires in COVID-19. Repertoires were generated with immunoSEQ multiplex PCR, while TCRdb's copy carries only in-frame clones and drops some. The sample holds some 160,000 clones; around 90% are singletons and the top ten take approximately 2.8%. The sequenced material came from peripheral blood. These receptors were collected from a man aged 55 to 70 with acute or convalescent COVID-19.

The chain recombines TRBV7-8 with TRBJ1-6; 7 bases match TRBD1. CDR1 is SGHVS and CDR2 is FQNEAQ in the germline V gene. Trimming at V came to 5 bases and at J to 2 bases, leaving 3 bases not matched to a gene. The CDR3 runs to 15 residues. For the CDR3, the DNA is TGTGCCAGCAGCGGGCAGGGGGCCTATAATTCACCCCTCCACTTT. Protein: CASSGQGAYNSPLHF.

This chain connects TRBV5-1 to TRBJ1-2, with no clear D. V was clipped by 1 base and J by 0 bases, with 13 bases between them. The CDR3 runs to 16 residues. CDR1 is SGHRS, CDR2 YFSETQ, per germline. The chain's CDR3 is CASSLRGSPSNYGYTF. In DNA, the CDR3 is TGCGCCAGCAGCTTGCGCGGGTCTCCTTCTAACTATGGCTACACCTTC.

The chain couples TRBV5-4 to TRBJ1-3; TRBD1 is a possible D gene (5 bases). The germline V gene encodes CDR1 SGHNT and CDR2 YYREEE (reference sequence). This CDR3 is 15 amino acids long. Trimming stripped 0 bases from V and 4 bases from J, with 11 bases between. CDR3: CASSLGGLGGNTIYF. CDR3 sequence (DNA): TGTGCCAGCAGCTTGGGGGGCTTGGGAGGAAACACCATATATTTT.

This chain links TRBV6-5 with TRBJ2-7; 10 bases are shared with TRBD1. V was clipped by 2 bases and J by 3 bases; unmatched bases: 7. The CDR3 has 16 residues. The germline gives CDR1 MNHEY, CDR2 SVGAGI. CDR3 protein: CASSYGGGQGVYEQYF. The CDR3 nucleotides read TGTGCCAGCAGTTACGGCGGCGGACAGGGGGTCTACGAGCAGTACTTC.

The chain joins TRBV4-3 to TRBJ1-1; TRBD1 agrees at 7 bases. The germline gives CDR1 LGHNA, CDR2 YSLEER. The CDR3 is 15 amino acids. J lost 5 bases, V lost 1 base, and 7 bases had no gene match. In DNA, the CDR3 is TGCGCCAGCAGCCAAGCTACAGGGGCCGAGACTGAAGCTTTCTTT. This encodes CASSQATGAETEAFF.

This clone turned up a few times. The chain carries TRBV5-3 and TRBJ1-5, with D perhaps TRBD1 (5 bases). TRBV5-3 is classed as an ORF, of uncertain function. V lost 0 bases and J lost 5, with 21 bases in between. This CDR3 has 18 amino acids. CDR3 DNA sequence: TGTGCCAGAAGCTTGGTTGATCGCTCGGGCAGGGAATATCAGCCCCAGCATTTT. Protein: CARSLVDRSGREYQPQHF.

V usage is TRBV2 and J usage is TRBJ2-7, with TRBD2 matching 7 bases. This CDR3 comprises 13 residues. With V trimmed by 2 bases and J by 7 bases, 5 bases remained unmatched. Germline V gene sequence: CDR1 SNHLY, CDR2 FYNNEI. The CDR3 DNA reads TGTGCCAGCAGTGAAAGGCAGGGAGGGGAGCAGTACTTC. Encoded protein: CASSERQGGEQYF.

This chain joins TRBV19 and TRBJ2-2; D gene ambiguous. Trimming removed 0 bases from V and 5 bases from J, with 4 bases in between. The length of the CDR3 is 13 residues. Germline assignment: CDR1 LNHDA and CDR2 SQIVND (reference sequence). The CDR3 DNA follows: TGTGCCAGTAGTATAGATCTAACCGGGGAGCTGTTTTTT. Translated: CASSIDLTGELFF.

The gene calls are TRBV19 and TRBJ1-5; 7 bases agree with TRBD1. CDR1 is LNHDA and CDR2 is SQIVND in the germline V gene (reference sequence). The CDR3 spans 13 residues. V lost 6 bases to trimming and J lost 8 bases; unmatched junction nucleotides: 7. The CDR3 is CASRDRVGEPQHF. CDR3 DNA: TGTGCCAGTAGAGACAGGGTCGGGGAGCCCCAGCATTTT.